This T cell receptor (beta chain) was recovered during a study of cytomegalovirus exposure and HLA in healthy donors. Study-wide results and caveats: CMV serostatus was the only recorded immune exposure for donors. The authors excluded some V segments, including TRBV6-2 and TRBV6-3, as indistinguishable.

In the case of this clone: Antigen unknown.

The donors were healthy bone marrow donors. The CDR3 length is 15 residues. Germline trimming cut 0 bases from V and 6 bases from J; bases unmatched to any gene: 5. Germline CDR1 and CDR2: SGDLS and YYNGEE. Use of 60 Vbeta and 13 Jbeta primers characterized the PCR. In the original workflow: A follow-up analysis tallied about 80 million unique TCR beta chains, roughly 11 million shared. The method was immunoSEQ multiplex PCR; TCRdb's version includes in-frame clones alone and lacks a portion of them. V and J calls and clone size come straight from that table; D and trimming were deduced from the DNA. The sample consists of some 97,000 clones, roughly 75% of them appearing once.

The clonotype originates from a male donor in good health and CMV-seropositive. The chain carries TRBV9 and TRBJ2-2, with 7 nucleotides matching TRBD2. Source material: PBMCs. The CDR3, as DNA: TGTGCCAGCAGCGTAGCGGGGGGTAATCCCGGGGAGCTGTTTTTT. Translating it yields CASSVAGGNPGELFF. The full variable domain, its missing parts supplied by reference TRBV9 and TRBJ2-2, is DSGVTQTPKHLITATGQRVTLRCSPRSGDLSVYWYQQSLDQGLQFLIQYYNGEERAKGNILERFSAQQFPDLHSELNLSSLELGDSALYFCASSVAGGNPGELFFGEGSRLTVL.